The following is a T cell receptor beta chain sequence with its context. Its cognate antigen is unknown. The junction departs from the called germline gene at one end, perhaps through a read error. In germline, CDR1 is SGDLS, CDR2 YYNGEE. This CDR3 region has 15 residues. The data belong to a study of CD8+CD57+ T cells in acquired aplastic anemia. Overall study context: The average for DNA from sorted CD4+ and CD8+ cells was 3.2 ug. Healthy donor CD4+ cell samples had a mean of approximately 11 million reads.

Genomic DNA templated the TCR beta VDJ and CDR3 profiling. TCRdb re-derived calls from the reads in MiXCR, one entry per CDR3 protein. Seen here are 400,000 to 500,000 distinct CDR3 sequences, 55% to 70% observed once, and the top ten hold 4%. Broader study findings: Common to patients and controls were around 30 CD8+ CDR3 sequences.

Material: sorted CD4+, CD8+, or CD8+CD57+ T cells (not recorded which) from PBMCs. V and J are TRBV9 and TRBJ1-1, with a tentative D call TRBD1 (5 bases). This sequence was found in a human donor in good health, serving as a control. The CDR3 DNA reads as TGCGCCAGCAGCTTGGAAGGGGAAGTGAACACTGAACCTTTCTTT. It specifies CASSLEGEVNTEPFF.